The next 7 T cell receptor beta chains were all read from a single sample in a study of blood T cell repertoires in COVID-19. Libraries were prepared by immunoSEQ multiplex PCR; TCRdb keeps only in-frame clonotypes and omits some of them. The sample carries roughly 200,000 clones, roughly 88% recorded once. The sample consisted of peripheral blood. These receptors were obtained from a man in his forties or fifties with COVID-19, enrolled during active disease.

The rearrangement joins TRBV5-5 to TRBJ2-3; 7 bases agree with TRBD1. Germline assignment: CDR1 SGHKS and CDR2 YYEKEE (reference sequence). The trim removed 2 bases at V and 8 bases at J, leaving 11 bases unmatched. CDR3 length: 15 amino acids. CDR3 loop: CASSFHRDSLGTQYF. As DNA, the CDR3 is TGTGCCAGCAGCTTCCACCGGGACAGCCTCGGTACGCAGTATTTT. Filled out from reference TRBV5-5 and TRBJ2-3, the complete variable domain reads DAGVTQSPTHLIKTRGQQVTLRCSPISGHKSVSWYQQVLGQGPQFIFQYYEKEERGRGNFPDRFSARQFPNYSSELNVNALLLGDSALYLCASSFHRDSLGTQYFGPGTRLTVL.

The chain links TRBV9 to TRBJ1-3, with 8 bases matching TRBD1. The J segment lost 0 bases and the V segment lost 2 bases, leaving 4 bases of the junction unmatched. This CDR3 has 16 residues. CDR1 and CDR2 (germline): SGDLS, YYNGEE. The DNA for the CDR3 is TGTGCCAGCAGCGTCATCGACAGGGGCTCTGGAAACACCATATATTTT. It translates to CASSVIDRGSGNTIYF.

V usage is TRBV6-5 and J usage is TRBJ1-1; the D is unclear. V was cut by 2 bases and J by 8 bases, with 6 bases left in between. CDR1 is MNHEY, CDR2 SVGAGI, per germline. The CDR3 is made up of 11 amino acids. DNA for the CDR3: TGTGCCAGCAGTTACCGGTCGGAAGCTTTCTTT. The encoded protein is CASSYRSEAFF.

The sample holds a few counts of this clone. The chain has TRBV7-8 and TRBJ2-7, with 11 nucleotides matching TRBD2. Per germline, CDR1 SGHVS and CDR2 FQNEAQ. The V and J ends lost 2 bases and 0 bases, in that order; junction bases with no gene match: 3. The CDR3 totals 16 residues. This CDR3 is CASSLRLAGPSYEQYF. CDR3 bases: TGTGCCAGCAGCTTACGACTAGCGGGACCCTCCTACGAGCAGTACTTC.

This clone was seen only once. The chain carries TRBV14 and TRBJ2-3; 10 positions agree with TRBD1. Germline assignment: CDR1 SGHDN and CDR2 FVKESK. This CDR3 comprises 16 residues. Trimming at V came to 4 bases and at J to 5 bases, leaving 9 bases not matched to a gene. The CDR3 DNA reads as TGTGCCAGCAGCCTCCTGACAGGGGGCCGAGTAGATACGCAGTATTTT. Protein: CASSLLTGGRVDTQYF.

Concerning this clone itself: At one end the junction does not follow the germline gene, possibly because of a read error. The chain recombines TRBV7-7 with TRBJ1-1, with TRBD1 matching 8 bases. The V gene's germline CDR1 is SSHAT and CDR2 FNYEAQ (reference sequence). This CDR3 comprises 18 residues. The CDR3 here is CASSVHITPGQENTEAFF. The CDR3 nucleotides are TGTGCTAGCAGCGTACACATAACGCCGGGACAGGAGAACACTGAAGCTTTCTTT.

The chain couples TRBV7-6 to TRBJ2-1; 12 bases line up with TRBD2. The CDR3 runs to 20 residues. Germline loops: CDR1 SGHVS, CDR2 FNYEAQ. V shed 4 bases, J shed 0 bases, and the junction held 13 bases outside the gene matches. The CDR3 spells CASSSREGLAGLSSYNEQFF. In nucleotides, the CDR3 is TGTGCCAGCAGCTCTAGAGAGGGACTAGCGGGTTTAAGCTCCTACAATGAGCAGTTCTTC.